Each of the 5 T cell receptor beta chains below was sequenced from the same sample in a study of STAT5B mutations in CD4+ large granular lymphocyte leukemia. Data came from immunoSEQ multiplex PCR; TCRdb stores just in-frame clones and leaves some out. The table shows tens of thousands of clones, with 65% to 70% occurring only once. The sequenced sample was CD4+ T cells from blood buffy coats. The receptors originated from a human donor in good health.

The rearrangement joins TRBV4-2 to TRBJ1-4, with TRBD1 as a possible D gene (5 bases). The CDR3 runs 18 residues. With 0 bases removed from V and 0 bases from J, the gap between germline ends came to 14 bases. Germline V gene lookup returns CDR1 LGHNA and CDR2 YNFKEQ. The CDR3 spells CASSQDLDSEPTNEKLFF. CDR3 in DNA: TGTGCCAGCAGCCAAGATCTAGACAGCGAACCAACTAATGAAAAACTGTTTTTT.

The CDR3 bases are TGTGCCAGCAGCCGAACCGGGGGGGCATTTAACACTGAAGCTTTCTTT. Translation gives CASSRTGGAFNTEAFF. The V gene is TRBV7-8, the J gene TRBJ1-1; D perhaps matches TRBD1 (6 bases). CDR3 length equals 16 residues. Trimming cost V 5 bases and J 2 bases, with 18 bases left between them. In germline, CDR1 is SGHVS, CDR2 FQNEAQ. The whole variable domain, remainder taken from reference TRBV7-8 and TRBJ1-1, is GAGVSQSPRYKVAKRGQDVALRCDPISGHVSLFWYQQALGQGPEFLTYFQNEAQLDKSGLPSDRFFAERPEGSVSTLKIQRTQQEDSAVYLCASSRTGGAFNTEAFFGQGTRLTVV.

CDR3 DNA sequence: TGTGCCAGCAGCTCCGGACTAGCGGGGGGGCCATCTCTTAATGAGCAGTTCTTC. Its protein product is CASSSGLAGGPSLNEQFF. This chain joins TRBV7-2 and TRBJ2-1; 15 positions agree with TRBD2. CDR3 size: 18 residues. The ends lost 4 bases at V and 7 bases at J; junction bases unmatched: 11. CDR1 and CDR2 from the germline V gene are SGHTA and FQGNSA.

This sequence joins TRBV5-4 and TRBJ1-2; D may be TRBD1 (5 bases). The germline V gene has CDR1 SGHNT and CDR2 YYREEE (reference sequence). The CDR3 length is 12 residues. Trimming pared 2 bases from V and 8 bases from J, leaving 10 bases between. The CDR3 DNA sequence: TGTGCCAGCAGCTTCCGGGGCGAAGGCTACACCTTC. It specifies CASSFRGEGYTF.

CDR3 protein: CAIARRQGSPLHF. DNA for the CDR3: TGTGCCATAGCTCGGAGACAGGGTTCACCCCTCCACTTT. The genes are TRBV6-1 and TRBJ1-6; 7 bases are shared with TRBD1. Germline-derived CDR1 and CDR2 are MNHNS and SASEGT. The CDR3 length is 13 residues. V dropped 10 bases and J dropped 9; count of bases not matched to a gene: 9.